These 26 T cell receptor beta chains came from one sample sequenced in a study of CD8+CD57+ T cells in acquired aplastic anemia. For sequencing, patients were chosen who had shown expansion of CD8+CD57+ cells by flow cytometry. According to the study, genomic DNA was the template for TCR beta VDJ and CDR3 profiling. TCRdb itself ran the reads through MiXCR, one entry per CDR3 protein. The table lists more than 150,000 distinct CDR3 sequences, about 50% of them singletons. The specimen sequenced was sorted CD4+, CD8+, or CD8+CD57+ T cells (not recorded which) from PBMCs. The receptor source for this set is a human donor with aplastic anemia.

V and J are TRBV29-1 and TRBJ2-7, with TRBD2 matching over 8 bases. V lost 0 bases and J lost 0; bases outside the gene matches: 4. The CDR3 sequence is 15 residues long. Germline V gene sequence: CDR1 SQVTM, CDR2 ANQGSEA. The CDR3 is CSVEDWSGSSYEQYF. CDR3 bases: TGCAGCGTTGAAGATTGGAGCGGGAGCTCCTACGAGCAGTACTTC.

This clonotype appeared many times. The chain combines TRBV4-1 with TRBJ2-5; 7 nucleotides align to TRBD2. The trim removed 1 base at V and 1 base at J, leaving 6 bases unmatched. Germline V gene data show CDR1 as MGHRA and CDR2 as YSYEKL. The CDR3 is 16 amino acids. CDR3 region: CASSQGKAGTQETQYF. CDR3 coding DNA: TGCGCCAGCAGCCAAGGTAAAGCGGGGACCCAAGAGACCCAGTACTTC.

This sequence joins TRBV7-8 and TRBJ1-4; maybe TRBD1 (5 bases). Germline values: CDR1 SGHVS, CDR2 FQNEAQ. With 2 bases removed from V and 8 bases from J, the gap between germline ends came to 12 bases. The CDR3 is 14 amino acids. CDR3 nucleotide sequence: TGTGCCAGCAGCTTAAGCCAGGGTGGCGAAAAACTGTTTTTT. It is translated as CASSLSQGGEKLFF.

J is TRBJ1-2 and V is TRBV29-1, with 8 bases matching TRBD1. The junction had 10 bases not matched to a gene; V was cut back by 8 bases and J by 5 bases. Germline V gene data show CDR1 as SQVTM and CDR2 as ANQGSEA. The CDR3 covers 13 residues. CDR3 sequence reads: CSPGGQALYGYTF. For the CDR3, the DNA is TGCAGCCCCGGGGGACAGGCCTTGTATGGCTACACCTTC.

This clonotype was seen ten or more times. The genes are TRBV10-3 and TRBJ1-1; no firm D call. Trimming cost V 4 bases and J 0 bases, with 9 bases left between them. CDR1 ENHRY and CDR2 SYGVKD come from the germline V gene. This CDR3 region has 14 residues. This CDR3 is CAISVGILNTEAFF. CDR3 sequence (DNA): TGTGCCATCAGTGTCGGCATACTGAACACTGAAGCTTTCTTT.

This clonotype was detected ten times or more. This chain links TRBV20-1 with TRBJ2-3; a weak D match, TRBD2 (5 bases). The CDR3 is made up of 20 amino acids. CDR1 is DFQATT and CDR2 is SNEGSKA in the germline V gene (reference sequence). V lost 0 bases and J lost 4, with 29 bases in between. The CDR3 DNA reads TGCAGTGCTAGAGATAAGGCCCGGTACTCCTCCGGACTTATGGCAGATACGCAGTATTTT. Protein: CSARDKARYSSGLMADTQYF.

This clonotype was seen more than once but under ten times. V gene TRBV10-3 combines with J gene TRBJ1-1, with no clear D. The CDR3 has 13 amino acids. Germline V gene lookup returns CDR1 ENHRY and CDR2 SYGVKD. V shed 10 bases and J shed 3 bases, with 15 bases lying between them. DNA for the CDR3: TGTGCCACCCACAATACACGTTACACTGAAGCTTTCTTT. This gives the protein CATHNTRYTEAFF.

To note about this clonotype: The junction departs from the called germline gene at one end, perhaps through a read error. This chain uses TRBV5-1 with TRBJ2-2, with D possibly being TRBD2 (5 bases). CDR1 SGHRS and CDR2 YFSETQ come from the germline V gene. The CDR3 is 15 amino acids. CDR3 loop: CASSLWPPGTGELLF. CDR3 coding DNA: TGCGCCAGCAGCTTGTGGCCTCCAGGCACCGGGGAGCTGTTATTT.

This clonotype was observed many times. The V call is TRBV29-1, the J call TRBJ2-1, with unresolved D. Germline V gene lookup returns CDR1 SQVTM and CDR2 ANQGSEA. Trimming shortened V by 3 bases and J by 0 bases, and 12 bases separated the two germline ends. This CDR3 is 15 amino acids long. The DNA of the CDR3 is TGCAGCGTTGATCCTACTCCCGGCTCCTACAATGAGCAGTTCTTC. Its protein product is CSVDPTPGSYNEQFF.

This clonotype was seen a handful of times. In nucleotides, the CDR3 is TGTGCCACCAGTGATTTATCCAGGAACTATGGCTACACCTTC. It translates to CATSDLSRNYGYTF. V usage is TRBV24-1 and J usage is TRBJ1-2; no clear D. V was shortened by 1 base and J by 2 bases, with 7 bases between the two germline ends. CDR1 and CDR2 (germline): KGHDR, SFDVKD. There are 14 residues in the CDR3.

This chain joins TRBV5-8 and TRBJ2-2, with D uncertain. The CDR3 extends over 10 amino acids. V was trimmed by 10 bases and J by 7 bases, leaving 8 bases between them. Germline V gives CDR1 SGHTS, CDR2 YDEGEE. CDR3 DNA sequence: TGTGCCTCTGGGGTCGGGGAGCTGTTTTTT. It codes for CASGVGELFF. Full variable domain (outside the CDR3, taken from reference TRBV5-8 and TRBJ2-2): EAGVTQSPTHLIKTRGQQATLRCSPISGHTSVYWYQQALGLGLQFLLWYDEGEERNRGNFPPRFSGRQFPNYSSELNVNALELEDSALYLCASGVGELFFGEGSRLTVL.

The CDR3 sequence: CSVPGQWNTEAFF. The DNA of the CDR3 is TGCAGTGTTCCGGGACAGTGGAACACTGAAGCTTTCTTT. The chain joins TRBV20-1 to TRBJ1-1; the match to TRBD1 covers 7 bases. The length of the CDR3 is 13 residues. Germline V CDR1 and CDR2: DFQATT, SNEGSKA (reference sequence). Trimming cost V 7 bases and J 1 base; bases outside gene matches: 6.

The chain has TRBV7-8 and TRBJ2-1; tentatively, D is TRBD1 or TRBD2 (6 bases each). Germline V gene data show CDR1 as SGHVS and CDR2 as FQNEAQ. Trimming cost V 5 bases and J 10 bases, with 21 bases left between them. The CDR3 is made up of 15 amino acids. Written as DNA, the CDR3 is TGTGCCAGCAGCCAAGGGGGGCGGGTTGGGGTAGAGCAGTTCTTC. It is translated as CASSQGGRVGVEQFF.

CDR3 DNA sequence: TGCAGCGTTGAATCGGTCGGAATCTCCTACAATGAGCAGTTCTTC. Its translation: CSVESVGISYNEQFF. The chain uses TRBV29-1 and TRBJ2-1, with D unresolved. The CDR3 extends over 15 amino acids. Trimming removed 2 bases from V and 0 bases from J, with 11 bases in between. The germline gives CDR1 SQVTM, CDR2 ANQGSEA.

This clonotype was seen ten or more times. The rearrangement joins TRBV20-1 to TRBJ2-3; D gene uncertain. Per the germline V gene, CDR1 is DFQATT and CDR2 is SNEGSKA (reference sequence). The V gene lost 6 bases and the J gene lost 2 bases, with 12 bases spanning the gap. The CDR3 is 13 amino acids. The CDR3 nucleotides are TGCAGTGCCCAACTGGCAACCACAGATACGCAGTATTTT. This gives the protein CSAQLATTDTQYF.

This clonotype was counted ten times or more. The chain uses TRBV9 and TRBJ1-5; TRBD1 might be the D (6 bases). V lost 4 bases, J lost 6 bases, and 20 bases lay in between. Germline V lookup: CDR1 SGDLS, CDR2 YYNGEE. This CDR3 has 16 amino acids. CDR3 protein: CASSPGAGGNFQPQHF. CDR3 nucleotides: TGTGCCAGCAGCCCAGGGGCGGGGGGCAATTTTCAGCCCCAGCATTTT.

The chain carries TRBV24-1 and TRBJ2-3; maybe TRBD2 (6 bases). V was pared by 9 bases and J by 2 bases, with 11 bases between. Looked up from germline, CDR1 is KGHDR and CDR2 is SFDVKD. The CDR3 length is 13 residues. The CDR3: CATRDFSTDTQYF. CDR3 bases: TGTGCCACCCGGGACTTTTCCACAGATACGCAGTATTTT.

The table lists this clonotype with a few counts. The chain has TRBV20-1 and TRBJ1-2, with D perhaps matching TRBD1 (6 bases). Germline V CDR1 and CDR2: DFQATT, SNEGSKA (reference sequence). With 0 bases removed from V and 6 bases from J, the gap between germline ends came to 11 bases. CDR3 length: 13 amino acids. CDR3 amino acids: CSAREQGGHGYTF. The CDR3 nucleotides are TGCAGTGCTAGAGAACAGGGTGGTCATGGCTACACCTTC.

This clonotype was counted many times. The gene calls are TRBV20-1 and TRBJ2-3; D unresolved. V lost 5 bases, J lost 5 bases, and 8 bases lay in between. CDR1 and CDR2 from the germline V gene are DFQATT and SNEGSKA (reference sequence). The CDR3 has 11 residues. DNA of the CDR3: TGCAGTGCTGCATCAGGAGATACGCAGTATTTT. It specifies CSAASGDTQYF.

This rearrangement joins TRBV10-3 to TRBJ2-3; perhaps TRBD2 as D (6 bases). The V gene's germline CDR1 is ENHRY and CDR2 SYGVKD. Trimming shortened V by 4 bases and J by 3 bases, and 11 bases separated the two germline ends. The length of the CDR3 is 14 residues. The CDR3 reads CAISGLVGTDTQYF. CDR3 bases: TGTGCCATCAGTGGACTAGTTGGTACAGATACGCAGTATTTT.

The chain uses TRBV10-1 and TRBJ1-6, with 9 positions matching TRBD1. Germline loops: CDR1 WNHNN, CDR2 SYGVQD (reference sequence). This CDR3 region has 15 residues. With 3 bases clipped from V and 6 bases from J, the junction kept 3 bases outside the gene matches. The CDR3 DNA is TGCGCCAGCAGTGACCCGGGACAGGGTAATTCACCCCTCCACTTT. This sequence encodes CASSDPGQGNSPLHF.

The chain has TRBV19 and TRBJ1-6; D is possibly TRBD1 (6 bases). V gave up 3 bases and J gave up 8 bases, with 11 bases separating them. Per germline, CDR1 LNHDA and CDR2 SQIVND (reference sequence). This CDR3 comprises 14 residues. The CDR3: CASSMGGGYSPLHF. CDR3 coding DNA: TGTGCCAGTAGTATGGGAGGGGGTTATTCACCCCTCCACTTT. Combining the CDR3 with reference TRBV19 and TRBJ1-6 gives the whole variable domain DGGITQSPKYLFRKEGQNVTLSCEQNLNHDAMYWYRQDPGQGLRLIYYSQIVNDFQKGDIAEGYSVSREKKESFPLTVTSAQKNPTAFYLCASSMGGGYSPLHFGNGTRLTVT.

This chain joins TRBV25-1 and TRBJ2-1; 9 positions agree with TRBD2. CDR1 is MGHDK, CDR2 SYGVNS, per germline. The CDR3 has 13 amino acids. With 10 bases clipped from V and 8 bases from J, the junction kept 9 bases outside the gene matches. CDR3 amino acids: CATPSGGRYEQFF. CDR3 sequence (DNA): TGTGCCACTCCAAGCGGGGGGCGGTATGAGCAGTTCTTC.

This clonotype was seen ten or more times. V usage is TRBV19 and J usage is TRBJ1-1, with a tentative D call TRBD1 (6 bases). V was trimmed by 9 bases and J by 0 bases, leaving 14 bases between them. This CDR3 comprises 14 residues. Germline CDR1 LNHDA, CDR2 SQIVND (reference sequence). In DNA, the CDR3 is TGTGCCAGCGTGGACGCAGGGGTGAACACTGAAGCTTTCTTT. It translates to CASVDAGVNTEAFF.

This clonotype was seen repeatedly, ten times or more. CDR3 nucleotide sequence: TGTGCCACCAGCAGTGCAACAGGCAACAATGAGCAGTTCTTC. Its protein product is CATSSATGNNEQFF. The V and J genes are TRBV15 and TRBJ2-1, with D possibly TRBD1 on 5 matching bases. The CDR3 is 14 residues long. Trimming removed 3 bases from V and 5 bases from J, with 11 bases in between. Per germline, CDR1 LNHNV and CDR2 YYDKDF (reference sequence).

The chain's CDR3 is CASRLNRGSYEQYF. The CDR3 DNA reads as TGTGCCAGCAGATTAAACAGGGGTTCCTACGAGCAGTACTTC. The J gene is TRBJ2-7, the V gene TRBV6-2 or TRBV6-3; TRBD1 matches at 7 bases. Germline CDR1 and CDR2: MNHEY and SVGEGT. This CDR3 is built from 14 residues. With 6 bases clipped from V and 1 base from J, the junction kept 6 bases outside the gene matches.